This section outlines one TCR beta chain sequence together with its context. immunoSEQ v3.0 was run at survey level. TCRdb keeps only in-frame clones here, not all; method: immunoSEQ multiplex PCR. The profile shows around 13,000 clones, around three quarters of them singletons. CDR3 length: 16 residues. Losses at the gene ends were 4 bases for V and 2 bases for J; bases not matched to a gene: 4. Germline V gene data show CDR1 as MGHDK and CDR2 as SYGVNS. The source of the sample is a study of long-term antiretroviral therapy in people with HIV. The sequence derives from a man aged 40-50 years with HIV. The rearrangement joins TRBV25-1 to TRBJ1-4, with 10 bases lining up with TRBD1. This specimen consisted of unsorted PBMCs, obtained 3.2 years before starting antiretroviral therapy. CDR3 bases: TGTGCCAGCAGTGCCGGGACAGGGGTCACTAATGAAAAACTGTTTTTT. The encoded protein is CASSAGTGVTNEKLFF.